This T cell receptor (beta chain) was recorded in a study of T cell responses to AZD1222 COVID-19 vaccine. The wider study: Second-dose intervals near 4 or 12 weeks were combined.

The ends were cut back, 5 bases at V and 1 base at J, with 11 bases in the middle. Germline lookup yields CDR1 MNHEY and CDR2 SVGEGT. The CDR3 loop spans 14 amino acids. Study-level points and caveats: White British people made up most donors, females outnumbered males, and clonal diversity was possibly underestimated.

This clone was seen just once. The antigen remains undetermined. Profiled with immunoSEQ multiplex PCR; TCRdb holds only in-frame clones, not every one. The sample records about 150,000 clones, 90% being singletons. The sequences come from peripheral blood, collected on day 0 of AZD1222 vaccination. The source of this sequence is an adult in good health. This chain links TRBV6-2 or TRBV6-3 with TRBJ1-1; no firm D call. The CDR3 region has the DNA TGTGCCAGCAGTACCCCGGGTAGGAACACTGAAGCTTTCTTT. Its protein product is CASSTPGRNTEAFF.